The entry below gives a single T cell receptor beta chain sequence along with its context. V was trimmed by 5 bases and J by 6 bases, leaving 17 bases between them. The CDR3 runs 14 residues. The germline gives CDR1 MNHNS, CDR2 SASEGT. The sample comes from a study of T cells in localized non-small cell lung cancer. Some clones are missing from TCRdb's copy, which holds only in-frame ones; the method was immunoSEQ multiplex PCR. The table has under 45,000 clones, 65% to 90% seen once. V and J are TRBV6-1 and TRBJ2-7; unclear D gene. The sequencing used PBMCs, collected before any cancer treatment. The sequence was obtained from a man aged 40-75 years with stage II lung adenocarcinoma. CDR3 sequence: CASSSLDGLAEQYF. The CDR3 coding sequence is TGTGCCAGCAGTTCCCTCGACGGGTTGGCCGAGCAGTACTTC.